Following are 20 T cell receptor beta chains from one sample sequenced in a study of breast tumors, draining lymph nodes, adjacent tissues. Samples came from axillary lymph nodes draining the breast cancer. TCRdb re-called the multiplex PCR reads with MiXCR, one entry per CDR3 protein. Here the sample spans around 130,000 distinct CDR3 sequences, just under 20% being singletons. Specimen: axillary lymph node tissue. These TCRs come from a female donor with breast cancer. Some clones in this sample may be carry-over from other donors' samples.

This clonotype was recorded at least ten times. The chain is built from TRBV5-1 and TRBJ2-7; tentative D call: TRBD1 (6 bases). CDR3 size: 14 residues. The germline CDR1 and CDR2 sequences are SGHRS and YFSETQ. V was clipped by 5 bases and J by 4 bases, with 16 bases between them. This chain's CDR3 is CASRTGTMGYEQYF. CDR3 sequence (DNA): TGCGCCAGCAGAACCGGGACAATGGGATACGAGCAGTACTTC.

The table lists this clonotype with many counts. V and J are TRBV2 and TRBJ1-2; D remains unclear. Trimming removed 2 bases from V and 4 bases from J, with 11 bases in between. The CDR3 spans 14 residues. The germline V gene encodes CDR1 SNHLY and CDR2 FYNNEI. The CDR3 nucleotides read TGTGCCAGCAGTGAATACGGCAGTGGCTATGGCTACACCTTC. It yields the protein CASSEYGSGYGYTF.

At least ten counts were recorded for this clonotype. This chain joins TRBV5-1 and TRBJ2-1; possible D gene TRBD2, 6 bases. Trimming cost V 4 bases and J 7 bases, with 27 bases left between them. Germline V lookup: CDR1 SGHRS, CDR2 YFSETQ. The CDR3 loop spans 18 amino acids. CDR3 amino acids: CASSTTPSAALEGNEQFF. The CDR3 DNA follows: TGCGCCAGCAGCACCACGCCTAGCGCGGCCCTCGAAGGTAATGAGCAGTTCTTC.

This clonotype was recorded at least ten times. The V and J genes are TRBV5-1 and TRBJ1-2; no firm D call. The V and J ends lost 3 bases and 5 bases respectively, with 8 bases between them. Per germline, CDR1 SGHRS and CDR2 YFSETQ. The CDR3 runs 12 residues. For the CDR3, the DNA is TGCGCCAGCAGCTCGCAAGATTATGGCTACACCTTC. This sequence encodes CASSSQDYGYTF.

As regards this clonotype: A read error is likely, as this CDR3 ends without the conserved phenylalanine or tryptophan. V gene TRBV19 combines with J gene TRBJ1-5; TRBD1 is a possible D gene (5 bases). CDR3 size: 15 residues. The germline CDR1 and CDR2 sequences are LNHDA and SQIVND (reference sequence). V was cut by 6 bases and J by 3 bases, with 15 bases left in between. In DNA form, the CDR3 reads TGTGCCAGTAGGCAGGGAAGAGGGACCAATCAGCCCCAGCATTAT. It translates to CASRQGRGTNQPQHY.

This clonotype was found many times. V is TRBV7-2 and J is TRBJ1-3; D gene ambiguous. The CDR3 contains 14 residues. Between the trimmed V and J ends, which lost 5 bases and 2 bases, there was a span of 10 bases. The germline V gene has CDR1 SGHTA and CDR2 FQGNSA. CDR3: CASSPRTAGNTIYF. CDR3 DNA sequence: TGTGCCAGCAGCCCGAGGACGGCTGGAAACACCATATATTTT.

This clonotype came up many times. V usage is TRBV6-5 and J usage is TRBJ2-7; D is unclear. Germline V gene lookup returns CDR1 MNHEY and CDR2 SVGAGI. The CDR3 spans 14 residues. Trimming cost V 2 bases and J 2 bases, with 10 bases left between them. CDR3 in DNA: TGTGCCAGCAGTTACGGGTACCCTACCTACGAGCAGTACTTC. It specifies CASSYGYPTYEQYF.

This clonotype was recorded many times. The chain combines TRBV27 with TRBJ1-2; the match to TRBD1 covers 8 bases. The CDR3 is 13 amino acids. V lost 3 bases, J lost 3 bases, and 0 bases stayed unmatched. Germline V gene sequence: CDR1 MNHEY, CDR2 SMNVEV (reference sequence). CDR3 sequence: CASSLTGDYGYTF. Written as DNA, the CDR3 is TGTGCCAGCAGTTTGACAGGGGACTATGGCTACACCTTC.

Concerning this clonotype itself: This may come from a read error, since a much larger clone is one base off. This chain connects TRBV6-5 to TRBJ1-5; D is unclear. The germline V gene encodes CDR1 MNHEY and CDR2 SVGAGI. The CDR3 totals 13 residues. In DNA form, the CDR3 reads TGTGCCGGCAGTTACGGGCCTCATCAGCCCCAGCATTTT. Protein product: CAGSYGPHQPQHF.

The chain has TRBV4-2 and TRBJ2-5; D not certain. This CDR3 comprises 12 residues. The ends were cut back, 0 bases at V and 12 bases at J, with 11 bases in the middle. Germline V gives CDR1 LGHNA, CDR2 YNFKEQ. CDR3 residues: CASSQDRKTKYF. The CDR3 DNA reads TGTGCCAGCAGCCAAGATCGGAAAACTAAGTACTTC.

As to this clonotype: A read error may be the cause here, since a much bigger clone is one base away. Here the CDR3 omits its conserved ending phenylalanine or tryptophan, so a read error is the likely source. The chain recombines TRBV7-3 with TRBJ2-1; 9 nucleotides match TRBD1. This CDR3 comprises 15 residues. Losses at the gene ends were 4 bases for V and 7 bases for J; bases not matched to a gene: 8. From germline, CDR1 is SGHTA and CDR2 FQGTGA. This CDR3 is CASSSPGQGKNEQFS. The CDR3 DNA sequence: TGTGCCAGCAGCTCGCCGGGACAGGGTAAGAATGAGCAGTTCTCC.

Concerning this clonotype: This may be a read error, as it is one base from a much larger clone. The conserved closing phenylalanine or tryptophan is absent in this CDR3, likely reflecting a read error. The CDR3 region has the DNA TGTGCCAGCAGCTTTGGGACAGGGGTTGCAGATACGCAGTATCTT. It codes for CASSFGTGVADTQYL. This chain joins TRBV11-2 and TRBJ2-3, with TRBD1 identical over 10 bases. The CDR3 has 15 residues. Germline V gene sequence: CDR1 SGHAT, CDR2 FQNNGV. V lost 3 bases to trimming and J lost 4 bases; unmatched junction nucleotides: 4.

This clonotype was detected many times. The V and J genes are TRBV29-1 and TRBJ2-3; D call uncertain. The CDR3 is made up of 12 amino acids. V shed 8 bases and J shed 0 bases, with 9 bases lying between them. Germline CDR1 is SQVTM and CDR2 is ANQGSEA. The DNA for the CDR3 is TGCAGCTCCCGAAGGAGCACAGATACGCAGTATTTT. Translated, it gives CSSRRSTDTQYF.

Worth noting for this clonotype: This clone may be a read error of a much larger clone one base away. The V call is TRBV6-1, the J call TRBJ2-3, with D perhaps being TRBD1 or TRBD2 (6 bases each). CDR3 length: 15 amino acids. V lost 6 bases and J 4 bases, leaving 17 bases between the germline ends. Germline-derived CDR1 and CDR2 are MNHNS and SASEGT. Here the CDR3 reads CASSERIRGADTQYF. CDR3 coding DNA: TGTGCCAGCAGCGAAAGGATAAGGGGGGCAGATACGCAGTATTTT.

This clonotype was seen many times. This chain joins TRBV4-1 and TRBJ1-2; tentative D call: TRBD1 (5 bases). V lost 1 base and J lost 4, with 10 bases in between. Germline V gives CDR1 MGHRA, CDR2 YSYEKL. The CDR3 has 14 amino acids. CDR3 in amino acids: CASSQVGGFYGYTF. The CDR3, as DNA: TGCGCCAGCAGCCAAGTTGGGGGGTTCTATGGCTACACCTTC.

This clonotype has ten or more counts. This sequence joins TRBV5-1 and TRBJ2-5; perhaps TRBD1 as D (5 bases). From germline, CDR1 is SGHRS and CDR2 YFSETQ. The V end lost 4 bases, the J end lost 1 base, and 14 bases lay between the germline ends. This CDR3 comprises 15 residues. Here the CDR3 DNA reads TGCGCCAGCAGCCAGGGATTAGGGATCCAAGAGACCCAGTACTTC. As protein: CASSQGLGIQETQYF.

This clonotype was recorded at least ten times. The chain employs TRBV10-3 and TRBJ2-5, with 11 bases matching TRBD2. Germline assignment: CDR1 ENHRY and CDR2 SYGVKD. The CDR3 extends over 14 amino acids. Losses at the gene ends were 11 bases for V and 4 bases for J; bases not matched to a gene: 9. CDR3 coding DNA: TGTGCCGCCGCCACTAGCGGGAGAGGAGAGACCCAGTACTTC. It specifies CAAATSGRGETQYF.

This clonotype occurred many times. V usage is TRBV6-1 and J usage is TRBJ1-2; D unresolved. Germline CDR1 reads MNHNS; CDR2 reads SASEGT. V was trimmed by 0 bases and J by 2 bases, leaving 7 bases between them. The CDR3 contains 14 residues. The CDR3 reads CASSEALGNYGYTF. CDR3 nucleotide sequence: TGTGCCAGCAGTGAAGCTCTGGGAAACTATGGCTACACCTTC.

This clonotype was observed many times. The chain joins TRBV11-3 to TRBJ1-3, with D hard to call. The germline gives CDR1 SGHNT, CDR2 YENEEA. This CDR3 has 17 residues. Trimming pared 5 bases from V and 0 bases from J, leaving 17 bases between. In DNA, the CDR3 is TGTGCCAGCAGCCACAAGGGCAGGCGGAACTCTGGAAACACCATATATTTT. It is translated as CASSHKGRRNSGNTIYF.

This clonotype was counted at least ten times. The rearrangement uses TRBV20-1 and TRBJ2-3; TRBD1 aligns across 8 bases. CDR1 is DFQATT and CDR2 is SNEGSKA in the germline V gene (reference sequence). The length of the CDR3 is 13 residues. The CDR3 here is CRSGQESTDTQYF. For the CDR3, the DNA is TGCAGGTCGGGACAGGAGAGCACAGATACGCAGTATTTT.